The clone carrying this TCR beta chain has more than one count but fewer than ten. The V and J ends lost 2 bases and 6 bases respectively, with 11 bases between them. This CDR3 is built from 14 residues. Germline V CDR1 and CDR2: SGHTA, FQGNSA. The data derive from a study of blood T cells in healthy people across ages. Together with a sample-barcoded 5' primer, a J-beta primer mix was included in a second PCR lasting about 7 to 11 cycles. TCRdb itself ran the 5' RACE reads through MiXCR, one entry per CDR3 protein. This table holds almost 800,000 distinct CDR3 sequences, 58% found once. The sequence was obtained from a man aged 25 to 40 in good health. The sequenced sample consisted of blood. The chain joins TRBV7-2 to TRBJ2-1; D is perhaps TRBD1 (5 bases). The DNA for the CDR3 is TGTGCCAGCAGCTTATACAGGACCGTCAATGAGCAGTTCTTC. This translates into CASSLYRTVNEQFF.